The TCR beta chain described here comes from a study of blood T cell repertoires in COVID-19. Germline CDR1 is SNHLY and CDR2 is FYNNEI. V gave up 4 bases and J gave up 1 base, with 11 bases separating them. The CDR3 extends over 14 amino acids. This clone was detected only a few times. Here immunoSEQ multiplex PCR was the method, and the copy in TCRdb shows in-frame clones only, minus some. The sample yields approximately 190,000 clones, 84% seen once. This receptor was obtained from a young woman who had been exposed to COVID-19. Sequenced: PBMCs or T cells enriched from blood (not recorded which). The chain uses TRBV2 and TRBJ2-7, with unresolved D. The DNA for the CDR3 is TGTGCCAGCAGTGTAACAGTAGGTTCCTACGAGCAGTACTTC. Translating it yields CASSVTVGSYEQYF.